The 25 T cell receptor beta chains in this list originate from one sample, sequenced in a study of STAT5B mutations in CD4+ large granular lymphocyte leukemia. Repertoires were generated with immunoSEQ multiplex PCR, while TCRdb's copy carries only in-frame clones and drops some. The table records 20,000 or so clones, approximately 75% of them present only once. The sequenced sample consisted of CD4+ T cells from blood buffy coats. The receptors stem from a human donor in good health.

This clone was recorded a few times. This chain uses TRBV7-6 with TRBJ2-2; no reliable D call. The V end was cut by 1 base, the J end by 6 bases, with 6 bases between. Germline CDR1 reads SGHVS; CDR2 reads FNYEAQ. This CDR3 is built from 13 residues. CDR3 loop: CASSLVGAGELFF. The CDR3 DNA follows: TGTGCCAGCAGCTTAGTTGGTGCCGGGGAGCTGTTTTTT. The full variable domain, with the rest looked up from reference TRBV7-6 and TRBJ2-2, is GAGVSQSPRYKVTKRGQDVALRCDPISGHVSLYWYRQALGQGPEFLTYFNYEAQQDKSGLPNDRFSAERPEGSISTLTIQRTEQRDSAMYRCASSLVGAGELFFGEGSRLTVL.

The V and J genes are TRBV4-1 and TRBJ2-5; D remains unclear. Trimming took off 2 bases at V and 1 base at J, with 5 bases between the two ends. CDR3 length: 13 residues. Germline CDR1 reads MGHRA; CDR2 reads YSYEKL. The CDR3 here is CASSQPPQETQYF. The CDR3 DNA follows: TGCGCCAGCAGCCAACCCCCCCAAGAGACCCAGTACTTC.

The chain joins TRBV6-6 to TRBJ1-1; D is unresolved. CDR3 size: 13 residues. Germline-derived CDR1 and CDR2 are MNHNY and SVGAGI (reference sequence). The V end was cut by 5 bases, the J end by 0 bases, with 7 bases between. The CDR3 bases are TGTGCCAGCAGTGTTTGGGTGAACACTGAAGCTTTCTTT. Translating it yields CASSVWVNTEAFF.

The chain employs TRBV5-1 and TRBJ2-5; 7 positions agree with TRBD1. Germline-derived CDR1 and CDR2 are SGHRS and YFSETQ. The ends lost 4 bases at V and 5 bases at J; junction bases unmatched: 5. CDR3 length equals 13 residues. In DNA form, the CDR3 reads TGCGCCAGCAGCGCAGGGGGTGGGGAGACCCAGTACTTC. It is translated as CASSAGGGETQYF.

The chain links TRBV7-9 to TRBJ2-1, with D hard to call. This CDR3 region has 17 residues. Trimming took 3 bases from V and 0 from J, leaving 15 bases between them. In germline, CDR1 is SEHNR, CDR2 FQNEAQ (reference sequence). Here the CDR3 reads CASSFSLGMSSYNEQFF. The CDR3, as DNA: TGTGCCAGCAGCTTTTCCCTAGGGATGAGCTCCTACAATGAGCAGTTCTTC.

The V and J genes are TRBV29-1 and TRBJ2-7; no clear D. The ends were cut back, 6 bases at V and 1 base at J, with 7 bases in the middle. Germline CDR1 is SQVTM and CDR2 is ANQGSEA. This CDR3 is 11 amino acids long. The CDR3 DNA reads TGCAGCGTGGTCTTATCCTACGAGCAGTACTTC. It codes for CSVVLSYEQYF.

J is TRBJ2-3 and V is TRBV7-8, with 9 positions matching TRBD2. This CDR3 comprises 16 residues. The junction had 9 bases not matched to a gene; V was cut back by 3 bases and J by 5 bases. The germline gives CDR1 SGHVS, CDR2 FQNEAQ. The CDR3 is CASSFMGGRAGDTQYF. CDR3 nucleotide sequence: TGTGCCAGCAGCTTTATGGGCGGGAGGGCCGGAGATACGCAGTATTTT. Using reference TRBV7-8 and TRBJ2-3 for the parts outside the CDR3, the full variable domain is GAGVSQSPRYKVAKRGQDVALRCDPISGHVSLFWYQQALGQGPEFLTYFQNEAQLDKSGLPSDRFFAERPEGSVSTLKIQRTQQEDSAVYLCASSFMGGRAGDTQYFGPGTRLTVL.

The genes are TRBV19 and TRBJ1-2; D ambiguous. Germline V gene sequence: CDR1 LNHDA, CDR2 SQIVND (reference sequence). V was cut by 5 bases and J by 2 bases, with 6 bases left in between. The CDR3 has 12 residues. The CDR3 sequence is CASSEVNYGYTF. The DNA for the CDR3 is TGTGCCAGTAGTGAGGTAAACTATGGCTACACCTTC.

This chain connects TRBV5-1 to TRBJ2-2; 8 bases are a match to TRBD1. CDR3 length: 15 residues. The junction had 7 bases not matched to a gene; V was cut back by 4 bases and J by 5 bases. Germline V gives CDR1 SGHRS, CDR2 YFSETQ. Written as DNA, the CDR3 is TGCGCCAGCAGCGGGCGGACAGGGCTAACCGGGGAGCTGTTTTTT. Translation: CASSGRTGLTGELFF. The variable domain in full, with the rest retrieved from reference TRBV5-1 and TRBJ2-2, is KAGVTQTPRYLIKTRGQQVTLSCSPISGHRSVSWYQQTPGQGLQFLFEYFSETQRNKGNFPGRFSGRQFSNSRSEMNVSTLELGDSALYLCASSGRTGLTGELFFGEGSRLTVL.

The chain combines TRBV5-1 with TRBJ2-2, with 7 nucleotides matching TRBD1. This CDR3 contains 15 residues. The V gene end was trimmed by 2 bases and the J gene end by 4 bases; junction bases not matched to a gene: 5. CDR1 SGHRS and CDR2 YFSETQ come from the germline V gene. DNA of the CDR3: TGCGCCAGCAGCTTTGGTAACAGGGGCACCGGGGAGCTGTTTTTT. Amino acids: CASSFGNRGTGELFF.

This chain's CDR3 is CSAVGQLEAFF. The CDR3 DNA reads TGCAGTGCTGTCGGACAGCTTGAAGCTTTCTTT. The chain has TRBV20-1 and TRBJ1-1; maybe TRBD1 (6 bases). The germline gives CDR1 DFQATT, CDR2 SNEGSKA (reference sequence). Deletions cut 5 bases from V and 7 bases from J, with 11 bases between. The CDR3 consists of 11 residues.

This sequence joins TRBV6-1 and TRBJ1-4, with 9 bases lining up with TRBD1. After removal of 6 bases from V and 7 bases from J, the junction contained 6 bases not matched to a gene. Germline V gene sequence: CDR1 MNHNS, CDR2 SASEGT. The CDR3 has 14 residues. The chain's CDR3 is CASSTGGAAEKLFF. As DNA, the CDR3 is TGTGCCAGCAGCACAGGGGGCGCTGCTGAAAAACTGTTTTTT.

This clone has a handful of counts. The J gene is TRBJ1-2, the V gene TRBV10-3; TRBD1 agrees at 7 bases. J was trimmed by 5 bases and V by 3 bases; bases with no gene match: 6. The CDR3 has 14 residues. Germline CDR1 ENHRY, CDR2 SYGVKD. CDR3 nucleotides: TGTGCCATCAGTGAACAGGGGAGGGGTTATGGCTACACCTTC. This sequence encodes CAISEQGRGYGYTF.

The chain couples TRBV6-5 to TRBJ1-2; no clear D gene. The CDR3 sequence is 12 residues long. V lost 10 bases, J lost 1 base, and 10 bases lay in between. In germline, CDR1 is MNHEY, CDR2 SVGAGI. CDR3 coding DNA: TGTGCCACCAAGGGAGGTAACTATGGCTACACCTTC. Translated: CATKGGNYGYTF.

The chain is built from TRBV10-2 and TRBJ1-5; no clear D. CDR1 is WSHSY and CDR2 is SAAADI in the germline V gene. This CDR3 spans 18 amino acids. The V end lost 1 base, the J end lost 0 bases, and 16 bases lay between the germline ends. CDR3 residues: CASSEFPGKTYSNQPQHF. As DNA, the CDR3 is TGCGCCAGCAGTGAGTTCCCTGGGAAGACTTATAGCAATCAGCCCCAGCATTTT.

The chain combines TRBV5-1 with TRBJ2-3, with D perhaps matching TRBD1 or TRBD2 (5 bases each). The CDR3 is 16 residues long. Germline V gene data show CDR1 as SGHRS and CDR2 as YFSETQ. Trimming left V 2 bases short and J 1 base short, with 14 bases between. The DNA of the CDR3 is TGCGCCAGCAGCTTTGGGGGAGTCCGGGGCACAGATACGCAGTATTTT. Its protein product is CASSFGGVRGTDTQYF. Supplemented by reference TRBV5-1 and TRBJ2-3, the full variable domain reads KAGVTQTPRYLIKTRGQQVTLSCSPISGHRSVSWYQQTPGQGLQFLFEYFSETQRNKGNFPGRFSGRQFSNSRSEMNVSTLELGDSALYLCASSFGGVRGTDTQYFGPGTRLTVL.

The chain joins TRBV21-1 to TRBJ2-7; TRBD1 is the table's D call, not checked against the DNA. TRBV21-1 has pseudogene status. This CDR3 comprises 14 residues. The DNA for the CDR3 is TGTGCCAGCAGCAAACCCCAGATCTCCTACGAGCAGTACTTC. Amino acids: CASSKPQISYEQYF.

V gene TRBV30 combines with J gene TRBJ2-7, with TRBD1 matching over 9 bases. Germline V gene lookup returns CDR1 GTSNPN and CDR2 SVGIG (reference sequence). CDR3 length: 14 amino acids. V was pared by 5 bases and J by 3 bases, with 8 bases of the junction left unmatched. CDR3 in amino acids: CAWASGQGFYEQYF. Here the CDR3 DNA reads TGTGCCTGGGCCTCCGGACAGGGGTTCTACGAGCAGTACTTC.

The chain joins TRBV2 to TRBJ1-1, with D tentatively TRBD1 (6 bases). The germline V gene has CDR1 SNHLY and CDR2 FYNNEI. V was trimmed by 8 bases and J by 1 base, leaving 11 bases between them. CDR3 length: 13 amino acids. The CDR3 DNA sequence: TGTGCCAGCTCCGGGACACCGAACACTGAAGCTTTCTTT. Translated: CASSGTPNTEAFF.

In this sample, this clone turned up once. The chain uses TRBV11-3 and TRBJ2-7, with D tentatively TRBD2 (6 bases). Trimming cost V 3 bases and J 2 bases, with 14 bases left between them. Germline V gives CDR1 SGHNT, CDR2 YENEEA. CDR3 length equals 15 residues. The CDR3 nucleotides read TGTGCCAGCAGCTTTGGGGGGAGCCTCCCCTACGAGCAGTACTTC. It yields the protein CASSFGGSLPYEQYF.

The V gene is TRBV6-5, the J gene TRBJ1-5; D may be TRBD1 (5 bases). This CDR3 is built from 13 residues. The V end lost 7 bases, the J end lost 7 bases, and 14 bases lay between the germline ends. Germline CDR1 reads MNHEY; CDR2 reads SVGAGI. The CDR3 is CASIGGYGQPQHF. DNA of the CDR3: TGTGCCAGCATTGGGGGTTATGGGCAGCCCCAGCATTTT.

This clone has only a few counts. This sequence joins TRBV27 and TRBJ1-1, with TRBD1 as a possible D gene (6 bases). V lost 6 bases to trimming and J lost 7 bases, with 12 bases between them. Germline assignment: CDR1 MNHEY and CDR2 SMNVEV (reference sequence). CDR3 size: 12 residues. CDR3 DNA: TGTGCCAGCAGGATGGGACAAAATGAAGCTTTCTTT. It codes for CASRMGQNEAFF.

The chain employs TRBV30 and TRBJ1-2; 7 bases are shared with TRBD1. CDR3 length equals 15 residues. Trimming removed 1 base from V and 6 bases from J; junction bases left unmatched: 11. CDR1 GTSNPN and CDR2 SVGIG come from the germline V gene (reference sequence). CDR3 in amino acids: CAWSARNRQGHGYTF. The CDR3 region has the DNA TGTGCCTGGAGTGCAAGAAACCGACAGGGTCATGGCTACACCTTC.

V usage is TRBV5-1 and J usage is TRBJ2-3; D uncertain. The CDR3 is 16 amino acids. Trimming shortened V by 0 bases and J by 2 bases, and 13 bases separated the two germline ends. Germline loops: CDR1 SGHRS, CDR2 YFSETQ. CDR3 nucleotides: TGCGCCAGCAGCTTGGTCACTGTACTCCCCACAGATACGCAGTATTTT. It translates to CASSLVTVLPTDTQYF.

The CDR3 nucleotides read TGTGCCAGCAGGAGCGGGAGGCCCAGAGAGACCCAGTACTTC. It is translated as CASRSGRPRETQYF. This chain uses TRBV6-5 with TRBJ2-5, with 9 bases aligning to TRBD2. The CDR3 extends over 14 amino acids. Trimming at V came to 6 bases and at J to 4 bases, leaving 6 bases not matched to a gene. CDR1 is MNHEY, CDR2 SVGAGI, per germline.